One and the same sample provided the 7 T cell receptor beta chains below, sequenced in a study of control samples from healthy donors and cancer patients. The method was immunoSEQ multiplex PCR; TCRdb's version includes in-frame clones alone and lacks a portion of them. The sample lists under 85,000 clones, over 85% occurring once. The sequenced sample consisted of PBMCs. The receptors come from a woman in her thirties or forties with lung cancer.

The chain combines TRBV5-4 with TRBJ1-1; D is ambiguous. CDR3 size: 12 residues. V was shortened by 0 bases and J by 3 bases, with 3 bases between the two germline ends. The V gene's germline CDR1 is SGHNT and CDR2 YYREEE (reference sequence). The CDR3 sequence is CASSLGDTEAFF. DNA for the CDR3: TGTGCCAGCAGCTTGGGCGACACTGAAGCTTTCTTT.

The chain links TRBV24-1 to TRBJ2-1; 7 bases are shared with TRBD1. The CDR3 has 18 amino acids. CDR1 KGHDR and CDR2 SFDVKD come from the germline V gene. V trimming: 3 bases; J trimming: 4 bases; junction bases outside the gene matches: 14. The CDR3 sequence: CATSDPTLQGGQYNEQFF. CDR3 sequence (DNA): TGTGCCACCAGTGATCCCACCCTACAAGGGGGCCAGTACAATGAGCAGTTCTTC.

The rearrangement joins TRBV5-1 to TRBJ2-7, with unresolved D. Trimming shortened V by 4 bases and J by 2 bases, and 10 bases separated the two germline ends. This CDR3 region has 13 residues. The germline CDR1 and CDR2 sequences are SGHRS and YFSETQ. CDR3 region: CASSLTTTYEQYF. In nucleotides, the CDR3 is TGCGCCAGCAGCCTAACAACCACCTACGAGCAGTACTTC. Full variable domain (missing parts from reference TRBV5-1 and TRBJ2-7): KAGVTQTPRYLIKTRGQQVTLSCSPISGHRSVSWYQQTPGQGLQFLFEYFSETQRNKGNFPGRFSGRQFSNSRSEMNVSTLELGDSALYLCASSLTTTYEQYFGPGTRLTVT.

The chain is built from TRBV18 and TRBJ1-2; 12 bases map to TRBD1. J lost 2 bases, V lost 4 bases, and 14 bases had no gene match. CDR1 and CDR2 (germline): KGHSH, LQKENI. CDR3 length: 19 amino acids. In DNA, the CDR3 is TGTGCCAGCTCACTTCGCGGGACAGGGGGCTCGGACCGAAACTATGGCTACACCTTC. Residues: CASSLRGTGGSDRNYGYTF.

The V and J genes are TRBV19 and TRBJ1-2; 8 bases map to TRBD1. This CDR3 spans 14 amino acids. Per germline, CDR1 LNHDA and CDR2 SQIVND (reference sequence). V lost 7 bases to trimming and J lost 4 bases; unmatched junction nucleotides: 8. The CDR3 protein is CASNLQGDPYGYTF. As DNA, the CDR3 is TGTGCCAGTAACCTACAGGGGGACCCCTATGGCTACACCTTC.

This clone was recorded once. CDR3 in amino acids: CASSWLADEQFF. The CDR3, as DNA: TGTGCCAGCAGCTGGCTAGCAGATGAGCAGTTCTTC. The chain is built from TRBV5-4 and TRBJ2-1; D possibly corresponds to TRBD2 (5 bases). The CDR3 spans 12 residues. V was trimmed by 3 bases and J by 8 bases, leaving 9 bases between them. Per germline, CDR1 SGHNT and CDR2 YYREEE (reference sequence).

The CDR3 DNA reads as TGTGCCAGCAGCTTGGAGGTCCTCACCGGGGAGCTGTTTTTT. It is translated as CASSLEVLTGELFF. The V and J genes are TRBV5-6 and TRBJ2-2; no reliable D call. Germline V CDR1 and CDR2: SGHDT, YYEEEE. The CDR3 consists of 14 residues. The germline V and J ends were trimmed by 0 bases and 4 bases, with 7 bases remaining between them. The full variable domain, in which reference TRBV5-6 and TRBJ2-2 provide the parts outside the CDR3, is DAGVTQSPTHLIKTRGQQVTLRCSPKSGHDTVSWYQQALGQGPQFIFQYYEEEERQRGNFPDRFSGHQFPNYSSELNVNALLLGDSALYLCASSLEVLTGELFFGEGSRLTVL.